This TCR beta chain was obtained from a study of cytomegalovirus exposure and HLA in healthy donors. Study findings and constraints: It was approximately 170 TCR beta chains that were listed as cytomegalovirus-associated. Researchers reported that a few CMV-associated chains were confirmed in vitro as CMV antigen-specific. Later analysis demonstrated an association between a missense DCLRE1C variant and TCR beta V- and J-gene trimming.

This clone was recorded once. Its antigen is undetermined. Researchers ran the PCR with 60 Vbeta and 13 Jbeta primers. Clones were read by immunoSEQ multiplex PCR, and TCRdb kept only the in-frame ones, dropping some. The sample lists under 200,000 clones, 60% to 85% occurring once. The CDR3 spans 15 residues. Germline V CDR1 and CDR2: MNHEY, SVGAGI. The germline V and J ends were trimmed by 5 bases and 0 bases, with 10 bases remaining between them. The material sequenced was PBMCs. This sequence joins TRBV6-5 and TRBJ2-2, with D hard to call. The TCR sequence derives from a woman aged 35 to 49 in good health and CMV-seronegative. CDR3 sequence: CASSRSPANTGELFF. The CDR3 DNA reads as TGTGCCAGCAGTCGTTCCCCCGCGAACACCGGGGAGCTGTTTTTT.